A selection of T cell receptor beta chains follows, all from one sample in a study of blood T cell repertoires in COVID-19. Only in-frame clones appear in the TCRdb table, and some are missing; sequencing was by immunoSEQ multiplex PCR. This sample yields 300,000 to 450,000 clones, of which roughly 86% are seen a single time; under 1.5% belongs to the top ten. Sequenced sample: PBMCs or T cells enriched from blood (not recorded which). These receptors all come from a young man who had recovered from COVID-19. Both conserved end residues are part of each CDR3. D genes are given only for firm matches. A clone size is listed for some rows: how often the clone was seen (once, few, many), or a class if it is expanded.

J gene,clone size,D gene,V gene,CDR3 protein,CDR3 DNA
TRBJ2-1,NA,TRBD2,TRBV29-1,CSSGLAGGLEQFF,TGCAGCTCTGGACTAGCGGGGGGGCTGGAGCAGTTCTTC
TRBJ2-5,NA,NA,TRBV6-6,CASRQWTQETQYF,TGTGCCAGCAGGCAGTGGACTCAAGAGACCCAGTACTTC
TRBJ1-6,NA,NA,TRBV28,CASVGGPSPLHF,TGTGCCAGCGTCGGGGGGCCCTCACCCCTCCACTTT
TRBJ2-5,NA,NA,TRBV5-1,CASFFSGQETQYF,TGCGCCAGCTTTTTCAGCGGCCAAGAGACCCAGTACTTC
TRBJ2-1,NA,TRBD2,TRBV7-3,CASSLKGGGHNEQFF,TGTGCCAGCAGCTTAAAGGGCGGGGGTCACAATGAGCAGTTCTTC
TRBJ2-7,NA,NA,TRBV7-2,CASSQGGSSYEQYF,TGTGCCAGCAGCCAAGGAGGGAGCTCCTACGAGCAGTACTTC
TRBJ2-3,once,NA,TRBV15,CATSGGGTDTQYF,TGTGCCACCAGCGGCGGGGGCACAGATACGCAGTATTTT
TRBJ1-6,NA,TRBD1,TRBV6-5,CASGYGQGALHF,TGTGCCAGCGGCTACGGACAGGGGGCCCTCCACTTT
TRBJ2-7,NA,NA,TRBV5-1,CASSLAGVGSEQYF,TGCGCCAGCAGCTTGGCGGGGGTCGGGAGCGAGCAGTACTTC
TRBJ1-1,NA,NA,TRBV5-1,CASSSLAENTEAFF,TGCGCCAGCAGCTCTCTAGCAGAGAACACTGAAGCTTTCTTT
TRBJ1-1,NA,NA,TRBV7-8,CASRRSRNTEAFF,TGTGCCAGCAGACGGAGCCGGAACACTGAAGCTTTCTTT
TRBJ2-7,NA,TRBD1,TRBV7-9,CASSADRPTYEQYF,TGTGCCAGCAGCGCGGACAGGCCTACCTACGAGCAGTACTTC
TRBJ1-2,NA,NA,TRBV6-5,CASRGQGLNYGYTF,TGTGCCAGCAGGGGGCAGGGGTTAAACTATGGCTACACCTTC
TRBJ2-6,NA,NA,TRBV4-2,CASSLSGTMLTGANVLTF,TGTGCCAGCAGCCTATCCGGGACAATGCTTACTGGGGCCAACGTCCTGACTTTC
TRBJ1-5,NA,NA,TRBV6-2/TRBV6-3,CASSSGNQPQHF,TGTGCCAGCAGTTCGGGGAATCAGCCCCAGCATTTT
TRBJ2-2,NA,TRBD2,TRBV29-1,CSVLRGGGADTGELFF,TGCAGCGTTCTTCGGGGCGGGGGGGCAGACACCGGGGAGCTGTTTTTT
TRBJ1-2,NA,TRBD1,TRBV7-9,CASSIRQGDYGYTF,TGTGCCAGCAGCATTAGACAGGGCGACTATGGCTACACCTTC
TRBJ1-2,NA,TRBD1,TRBV2,CASSVLDRVSYGYTF,TGTGCCAGCAGTGTGCTGGACAGGGTAAGCTATGGCTACACCTTC
TRBJ2-2,NA,NA,TRBV6-5,CASSLRGTGELFF,TGTGCCAGCAGTTTGCGGGGCACCGGGGAGCTGTTTTTT
TRBJ2-1,NA,NA,TRBV14,CASSQDQRGEQFF,TGTGCCAGCAGCCAAGATCAAAGGGGGGAGCAGTTCTTC
TRBJ1-5,once,NA,TRBV2,CASSVLGVGGEPQHF,TGTGCCAGCAGTGTACTGGGGGTCGGGGGTGAGCCCCAGCATTTT
TRBJ2-1,NA,NA,TRBV5-6,CASSPWTVSYNEQFF,TGTGCCAGCAGCCCCTGGACAGTCTCCTACAATGAGCAGTTCTTC
TRBJ2-1,NA,NA,TRBV11-2,CASSLVRGSYNEQFF,TGTGCCAGCAGCTTAGTGCGCGGATCCTACAATGAGCAGTTCTTC
TRBJ2-7,NA,TRBD1,TRBV10-3,CAISELGQGSPYEQYF,TGTGCCATCAGTGAGTTGGGACAGGGGTCACCCTACGAGCAGTACTTC
TRBJ1-3,NA,NA,TRBV11-2,CASSLDVGLSGNTIYF,TGTGCCAGCAGCTTAGACGTGGGCCTCTCTGGAAACACCATATATTTT
TRBJ1-2,once,TRBD1,TRBV10-3,CAISERQGVYGYTF,TGTGCCATCAGTGAAAGACAGGGGGTCTATGGCTACACCTTC
TRBJ1-2,NA,NA,TRBV4-1,CASSQGLYGYTF,TGCGCCAGCAGCCAAGGACTATATGGCTACACCTTC
TRBJ1-1,NA,NA,TRBV7-9,CASNDKSPGAFF,TGTGCCAGCAACGACAAGTCCCCTGGAGCTTTCTTT
TRBJ1-2,NA,NA,TRBV4-1,CASSHGLSGLDYGYTF,TGCGCCAGCAGCCATGGGCTCTCAGGGTTGGACTATGGCTACACCTTC
TRBJ2-5,NA,NA,TRBV27,CASKTRQAFQETQYF,TGTGCCAGCAAAACCCGACAGGCCTTCCAAGAGACCCAGTACTTC
TRBJ1-2,NA,NA,TRBV11-2,CASSLGRDGYTF,TGTGCCAGCAGCTTAGGACGGGATGGCTACACCTTC
TRBJ2-7,NA,NA,TRBV18,CASSPDSSYEQYF,TGTGCCAGCTCACCAGACAGCTCCTACGAGCAGTACTTC
TRBJ2-7,few,TRBD1,TRBV29-1,CSVGEQGLEQYF,TGCAGCGTTGGGGAACAGGGGCTCGAGCAGTACTTC
TRBJ2-7,NA,NA,TRBV12-5,CASGLPRRGRSYEQYF,TGTGCTAGTGGTCTCCCGCGGAGGGGCAGGTCCTACGAGCAGTACTTC
TRBJ1-6,once,NA,TRBV5-5,CASSLVGTVINSPLHF,TGTGCCAGCAGCTTGGTAGGTACAGTGATAAATTCACCCCTCCACTTT
TRBJ2-7,few,TRBD1,TRBV7-2,CASSYTSGTGAYEQYF,TGTGCCAGCAGCTACACATCCGGGACAGGGGCCTACGAGCAGTACTTC
TRBJ2-3,NA,NA,TRBV5-4,CASSLGVSETDTQYF,TGTGCCAGCAGCTTAGGGGTTAGTGAGACAGATACGCAGTATTTT
TRBJ2-7,NA,TRBD2,TRBV19,CASSSTAGVAYEQYF,TGTGCCAGTAGTTCCACGGCGGGGGTGGCCTACGAGCAGTACTTC
TRBJ1-2,NA,NA,TRBV6-2/TRBV6-3,CASSYSQGTVNGYTF,TGTGCCAGCAGTTACTCGCAAGGGACTGTCAATGGCTACACCTTC
TRBJ1-1,NA,NA,TRBV12-5,CASGLQGGTEAFF,TGTGCTAGTGGTTTACAGGGCGGCACTGAAGCTTTCTTT
TRBJ1-1,NA,TRBD1,TRBV2,CASRGTGTGNTEAFF,TGTGCCAGCAGGGGGACTGGGACAGGGAACACTGAAGCTTTCTTT
TRBJ1-1,few,TRBD1,TRBV30,CAWREGPQGADTEAFF,TGTGCCTGGAGAGAGGGGCCCCAGGGGGCGGACACTGAAGCTTTCTTT
TRBJ1-1,NA,NA,TRBV12-3/TRBV12-4,CASSLGGSEAFF,TGTGCCAGCAGTTTAGGAGGGAGTGAAGCTTTCTTT
TRBJ1-1,NA,NA,TRBV2,CASSELGRGNTEAFF,TGTGCCAGCAGTGAATTGGGCAGGGGGAACACTGAAGCTTTCTTT
TRBJ1-5,NA,NA,TRBV10-1,CASSEFTGQPQHF,TGCGCCAGCAGTGAGTTCACGGGACAGCCCCAGCATTTT
TRBJ2-7,NA,NA,TRBV5-1,CASSLDPTTSTYEQYF,TGCGCCAGCAGCTTGGATCCGACAACCAGTACCTACGAGCAGTACTTC